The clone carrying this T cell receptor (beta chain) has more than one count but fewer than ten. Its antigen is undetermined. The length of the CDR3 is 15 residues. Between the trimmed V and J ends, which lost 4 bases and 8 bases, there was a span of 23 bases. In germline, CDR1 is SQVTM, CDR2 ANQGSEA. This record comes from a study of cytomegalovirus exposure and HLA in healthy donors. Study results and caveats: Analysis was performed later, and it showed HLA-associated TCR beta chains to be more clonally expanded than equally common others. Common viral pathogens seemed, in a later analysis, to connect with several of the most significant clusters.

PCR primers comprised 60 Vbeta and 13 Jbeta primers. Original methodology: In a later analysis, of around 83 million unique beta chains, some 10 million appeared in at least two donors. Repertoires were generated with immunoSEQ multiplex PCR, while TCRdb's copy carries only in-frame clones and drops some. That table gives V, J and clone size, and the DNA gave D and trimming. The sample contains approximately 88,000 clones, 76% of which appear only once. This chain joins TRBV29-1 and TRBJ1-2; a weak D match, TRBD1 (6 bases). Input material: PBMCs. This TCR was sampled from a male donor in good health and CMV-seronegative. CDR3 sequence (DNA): TGCAGCGTTGGACCTACCGACAGGCCCTACTGGGGCTACACCTTC. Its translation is CSVGPTDRPYWGYTF.